Shown below are 18 T cell receptor beta chains from a single sample sequenced in a study of naive and memory T cell subsets. Two oligonucleotides, mixed equimolar, formed the beta constant-region primer covering TRBC1 and TRBC2. Nested alpha and beta constant-region primers with the SP2 primer drove four PCR rounds on ligated cDNA. TCRdb passed the UMI-ligation and nested PCR reads through MiXCR, listing each CDR3 protein once. The table lists 95,000 to 150,000 distinct CDR3 sequences, roughly 36% of them singletons. The sequenced sample was central memory CD4+ T cells from blood. These receptors came from a human donor in good health.

V gene TRBV20-1 combines with J gene TRBJ2-1; D is possibly TRBD2 (5 bases). V dropped 3 bases and J dropped 5 bases, with 8 bases sitting between them. Germline V lookup: CDR1 DFQATT, CDR2 SNEGSKA (reference sequence). CDR3 size: 12 residues. CDR3 DNA: TGCAGTGCTAGCAACGGGAACAATGAGCAGTTCTTC. Amino acid sequence: CSASNGNNEQFF.

V and J are TRBV10-3 and TRBJ2-4; the D gene is possibly TRBD1 (5 bases). Looked up from germline, CDR1 is ENHRY and CDR2 is SYGVKD. CDR3 length equals 13 residues. Deletions cut 7 bases from V and 6 bases from J, with 13 bases between. CDR3 coding DNA: TGTGCCATCATGGGGCAGGGTGGAAACATTCAGTACTTC. Translating it yields CAIMGQGGNIQYF.

This chain links TRBV18 with TRBJ2-1, with D possibly TRBD1 on 6 matching bases. This CDR3 contains 16 residues. V gave up 2 bases and J gave up 9 bases, with 20 bases separating them. Germline values: CDR1 KGHSH, CDR2 LQKENI. The CDR3 DNA follows: TGTGCCAGCTCACCATTACCAGGGGCGGTCGGTGGTGAGCAGTTCTTC. This codes for CASSPLPGAVGGEQFF.

The chain employs TRBV3-1 and TRBJ2-7, with TRBD2 identical over 11 bases. Germline V CDR1 and CDR2: LGHDT, YNNKEL (reference sequence). Losses at the gene ends were 1 base for V and 1 base for J; bases not matched to a gene: 9. CDR3 length equals 18 residues. Here the CDR3 reads CASSQVPSGRFNSYEQYF. The CDR3 nucleotides are TGTGCCAGCAGCCAAGTCCCTAGCGGGAGGTTCAATTCCTACGAGCAGTACTTC.

The rearrangement links TRBV20-1 to TRBJ1-2, with D perhaps matching TRBD1 (6 bases). Trimming stripped 5 bases from V and 4 bases from J, with 23 bases between. Germline CDR1 reads DFQATT; CDR2 reads SNEGSKA (reference sequence). The CDR3 loop spans 16 amino acids. The CDR3 region is CSALNRDNRPVYGYTF. The CDR3 DNA reads TGCAGTGCTCTTAACAGGGATAATAGACCGGTCTATGGCTACACCTTC.

J is TRBJ2-1 and V is TRBV28; 10 bases map to TRBD2. This CDR3 is 15 amino acids long. Germline CDR1 and CDR2: MDHEN and SYDVKM. With 6 bases clipped from V and 4 bases from J, the junction kept 6 bases outside the gene matches. Here the CDR3 reads CASRDTSGIYNEQFF. CDR3 nucleotides: TGTGCCAGCAGGGACACTAGCGGGATTTACAATGAGCAGTTCTTC.

On this clonotype itself: This clone may be a read error of a much larger clone one base away. The genes are TRBV5-1 and TRBJ2-3, with 8 bases identical to TRBD2. The CDR3 is 15 amino acids. Trimming removed 0 bases from V and 6 bases from J; junction bases left unmatched: 6. CDR1 SGHRS and CDR2 YFSETQ come from the germline V gene. In DNA, the CDR3 is TGCGCCAGCAGCTTGGAAGCGGGAGCATTTGATACGCAGTATTTT. Protein: CASSLEAGAFDTQYF. Supplemented by reference TRBV5-1 and TRBJ2-3, the full variable domain reads KAGVTQTPRYLIKTRGQQVTLSCSPISGHRSVSWYQQTPGQGLQFLFEYFSETQRNKGNFPGRFSGRQFSNSRSEMNVSTLELGDSALYLCASSLEAGAFDTQYFGPGTRLTVL.

This chain links TRBV30 with TRBJ1-2; D call uncertain. The germline CDR1 and CDR2 sequences are GTSNPN and SVGIG (reference sequence). The V and J ends lost 7 bases and 0 bases respectively, with 15 bases between them. CDR3 length: 14 residues. The CDR3 here is CASERRFTNYGYTF. CDR3 coding DNA: TGTGCCTCGGAACGGAGATTTACTAACTATGGCTACACCTTC.

This clonotype was seen at least ten times. The chain uses TRBV27 and TRBJ2-2; D is ambiguous. The germline V gene encodes CDR1 MNHEY and CDR2 SMNVEV (reference sequence). V lost 6 bases to trimming and J lost 7 bases, with 12 bases between them. The CDR3 contains 13 residues. This CDR3 reads CASSRNVRGELFF. The CDR3, as DNA: TGTGCCAGCAGCAGGAACGTCCGCGGGGAGCTGTTTTTT.

This chain joins TRBV4-1 and TRBJ1-5; D is unresolved. Germline values: CDR1 MGHRA, CDR2 YSYEKL. Trimming cost V 0 bases and J 0 bases, with 9 bases left between them. The CDR3 spans 16 residues. The CDR3 DNA reads as TGCGCCAGCAGCCAAGACTTACAGATTAGCAATCAGCCCCAGCATTTT. This encodes CASSQDLQISNQPQHF.

This clonotype was seen more than once but under ten times. This chain connects TRBV7-2 to TRBJ2-1; 9 bases line up with TRBD2. Germline CDR1 reads SGHTA; CDR2 reads FQGNSA. The ends lost 4 bases at V and 1 base at J; junction bases unmatched: 2. The CDR3 is 15 amino acids. CDR3 protein: CASSSTSGSYNEQFF. The CDR3 nucleotides read TGTGCCAGCAGCTCGACTAGCGGATCCTACAATGAGCAGTTCTTC.

The rearrangement links TRBV6-5 to TRBJ2-2; 7 nucleotides match TRBD2. Trimming removed 2 bases from V and 7 bases from J; junction bases left unmatched: 16. Germline V gene lookup returns CDR1 MNHEY and CDR2 SVGAGI. The CDR3 loop spans 18 amino acids. The CDR3 reads CASSYIPSGEGLDGELFF. Written as DNA, the CDR3 is TGTGCCAGCAGTTACATTCCTAGCGGAGAGGGCCTTGACGGGGAGCTGTTTTTT.

The sample holds a few counts of this clonotype. The genes are TRBV5-1 and TRBJ2-7, with D possibly TRBD2 on 5 matching bases. V gave up 2 bases and J gave up 0 bases, with 15 bases separating them. Per the germline V gene, CDR1 is SGHRS and CDR2 is YFSETQ. The CDR3 runs 16 residues. CDR3 in amino acids: CASSLRPGVTSYEQYF. The DNA for the CDR3 is TGCGCCAGCAGCTTACGTCCCGGGGTAACCTCCTACGAGCAGTACTTC.

In its sample, this clonotype was seen once. The chain links TRBV5-1 to TRBJ2-7; either TRBD1 or TRBD2 may supply D (5 bases each). V lost 8 bases and J 0 bases, leaving 15 bases between the germline ends. Germline V gene sequence: CDR1 SGHRS, CDR2 YFSETQ. This CDR3 is built from 14 residues. The CDR3 here is CASAKRGDSYEQYF. In DNA, the CDR3 is TGCGCCAGTGCGAAAAGAGGGGACTCCTACGAGCAGTACTTC.

This clonotype was counted between two and nine times. The rearrangement links TRBV5-1 to TRBJ2-6; 9 bases match TRBD1. The CDR3 has 18 amino acids. The V gene end was trimmed by 4 bases and the J gene end by 0 bases; junction bases not matched to a gene: 8. Germline lookup yields CDR1 SGHRS and CDR2 YFSETQ. The CDR3 region has the DNA TGCGCCAGCAGCACCTCCGGGACAGGGAGCTCTGGGGCCAACGTCCTGACTTTC. Its protein product is CASSTSGTGSSGANVLTF.

This clonotype was seen a handful of times. This rearrangement joins TRBV6-5 to TRBJ1-2; TRBD1 is a possible D gene (5 bases). The CDR3 is made up of 15 amino acids. CDR1 is MNHEY, CDR2 SVGAGI, per germline. Trimming stripped 7 bases from V and 3 bases from J, with 18 bases between. This CDR3 reads CASKGQGSTDYGYTF. The CDR3 DNA sequence: TGTGCCAGCAAAGGGCAGGGATCGACCGACTATGGCTACACCTTC.

This clonotype was picked up a small number of times. V is TRBV12-3 or TRBV12-4 and J is TRBJ2-6; tentative D call: TRBD1 (5 bases). This CDR3 region has 15 residues. Trimming took 6 bases from V and 2 from J, leaving 11 bases between them. CDR3 loop: CASSIRDPGANVLTF. DNA for the CDR3: TGTGCCAGCAGCATCAGGGATCCTGGGGCCAACGTCCTGACTTTC.

The chain is built from TRBV27 and TRBJ2-7, with a possible D match to TRBD2 (6 bases). Germline CDR1 is MNHEY and CDR2 is SMNVEV (reference sequence). V was shortened by 4 bases and J by 3 bases, with 13 bases between the two germline ends. CDR3 length: 14 amino acids. The DNA of the CDR3 is TGTGCCAGCAGTTCCCAGACTAGAAGCTACGAGCAGTACTTC. The encoded protein is CASSSQTRSYEQYF.